The present T cell receptor (beta chain) was sequenced within a study of cytomegalovirus exposure and HLA in healthy donors. The study ran its PCR with 60 Vbeta and 13 Jbeta primers. The method was immunoSEQ multiplex PCR; TCRdb's version includes in-frame clones alone and lacks a portion of them. The sample shows 65,000 to 95,000 clones, roughly 79% of them seen only once. The length of the CDR3 is 15 residues. V was clipped by 2 bases and J by 9 bases; unmatched bases: 9. Germline values: CDR1 KGHSH, CDR2 LQKENI. This TCR came from a male donor in good health and CMV-seropositive. The chain links TRBV18 to TRBJ2-1, with TRBD1 matching over 8 bases. Sequenced: PBMCs. CDR3 DNA sequence: TGTGCCAGCTCACCAACCGGACAGGGCGGTGGTGAGCAGTTCTTC. Translation: CASSPTGQGGGEQFF.